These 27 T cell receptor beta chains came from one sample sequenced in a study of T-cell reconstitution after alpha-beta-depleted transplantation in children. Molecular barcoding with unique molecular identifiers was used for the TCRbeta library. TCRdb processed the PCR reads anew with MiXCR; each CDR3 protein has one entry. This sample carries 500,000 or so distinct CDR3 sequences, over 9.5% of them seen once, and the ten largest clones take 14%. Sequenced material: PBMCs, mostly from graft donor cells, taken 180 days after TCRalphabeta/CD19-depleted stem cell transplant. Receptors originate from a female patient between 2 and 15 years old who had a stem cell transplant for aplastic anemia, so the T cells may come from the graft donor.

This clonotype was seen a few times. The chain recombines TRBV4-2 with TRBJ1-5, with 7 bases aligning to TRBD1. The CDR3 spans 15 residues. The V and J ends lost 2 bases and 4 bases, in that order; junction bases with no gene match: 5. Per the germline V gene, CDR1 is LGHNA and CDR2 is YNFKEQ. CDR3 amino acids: CASSQPGQTNQPQHF. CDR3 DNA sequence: TGTGCCAGCAGCCAACCGGGACAGACTAATCAGCCCCAGCATTTT.

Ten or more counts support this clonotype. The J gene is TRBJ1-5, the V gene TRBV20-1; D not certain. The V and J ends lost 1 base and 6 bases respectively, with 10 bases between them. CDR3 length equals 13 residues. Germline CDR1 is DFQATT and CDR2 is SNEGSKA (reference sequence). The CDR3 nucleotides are TGCAGTGCTAGAGGACATTCCGTTCAGCCCCAGCATTTT. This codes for CSARGHSVQPQHF.

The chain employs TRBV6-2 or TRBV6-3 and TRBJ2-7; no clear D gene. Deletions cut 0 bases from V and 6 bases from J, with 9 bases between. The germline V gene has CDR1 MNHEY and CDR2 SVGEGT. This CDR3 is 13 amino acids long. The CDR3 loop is CASSYSRIGEQYV. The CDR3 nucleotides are TGTGCCAGCAGTTACTCCAGAATAGGCGAGCAGTACGTC.

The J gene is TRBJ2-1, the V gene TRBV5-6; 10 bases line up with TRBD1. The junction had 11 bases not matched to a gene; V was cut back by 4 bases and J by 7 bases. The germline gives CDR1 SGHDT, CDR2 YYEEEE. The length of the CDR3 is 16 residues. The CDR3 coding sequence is TGTGCCAGCAGCCTACCGGGACAGGGGAAGAGGAATGAGCAGTTCTTC. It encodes CASSLPGQGKRNEQFF.

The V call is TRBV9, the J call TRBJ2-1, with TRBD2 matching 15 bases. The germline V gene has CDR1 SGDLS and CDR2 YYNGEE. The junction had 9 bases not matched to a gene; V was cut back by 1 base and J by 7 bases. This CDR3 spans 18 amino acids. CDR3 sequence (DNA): TGTGCCAGCAGCGTATCGGAGGTAGGGACTAGCGGGAGGAATGAGCAGTTCTTC. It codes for CASSVSEVGTSGRNEQFF. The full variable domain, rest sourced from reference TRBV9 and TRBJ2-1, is DSGVTQTPKHLITATGQRVTLRCSPRSGDLSVYWYQQSLDQGLQFLIQYYNGEERAKGNILERFSAQQFPDLHSELNLSSLELGDSALYFCASSVSEVGTSGRNEQFFGPGTRLTVL.

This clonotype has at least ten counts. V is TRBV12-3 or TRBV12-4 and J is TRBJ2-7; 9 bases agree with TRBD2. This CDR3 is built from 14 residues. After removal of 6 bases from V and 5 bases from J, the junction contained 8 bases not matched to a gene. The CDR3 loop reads CASRRLAEINEQYF. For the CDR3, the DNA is TGTGCCAGCAGGAGACTAGCGGAGATCAACGAGCAGTACTTC.

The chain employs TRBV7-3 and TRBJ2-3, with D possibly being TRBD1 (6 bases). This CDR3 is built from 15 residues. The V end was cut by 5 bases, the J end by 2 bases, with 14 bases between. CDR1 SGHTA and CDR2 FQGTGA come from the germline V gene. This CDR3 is CASSPQGRNTDTQYF. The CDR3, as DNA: TGTGCCAGCAGCCCACAGGGACGCAACACAGATACGCAGTATTTT.

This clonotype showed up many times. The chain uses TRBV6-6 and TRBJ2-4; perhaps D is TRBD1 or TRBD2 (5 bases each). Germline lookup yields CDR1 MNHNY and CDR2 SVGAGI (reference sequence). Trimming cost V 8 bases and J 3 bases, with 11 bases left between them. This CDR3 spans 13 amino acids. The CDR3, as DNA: TGTGCCAGCCGGGGTCAGGGCAAAAACATTCAGTACTTC. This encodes CASRGQGKNIQYF.

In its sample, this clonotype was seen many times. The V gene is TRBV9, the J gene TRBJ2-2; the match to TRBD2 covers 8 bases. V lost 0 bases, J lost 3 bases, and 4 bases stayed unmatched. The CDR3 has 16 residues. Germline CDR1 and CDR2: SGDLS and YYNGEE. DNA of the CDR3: TGTGCCAGCAGCGTAGGGACTAGCACGTACACCGGGGAGCTGTTTTTT. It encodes CASSVGTSTYTGELFF.

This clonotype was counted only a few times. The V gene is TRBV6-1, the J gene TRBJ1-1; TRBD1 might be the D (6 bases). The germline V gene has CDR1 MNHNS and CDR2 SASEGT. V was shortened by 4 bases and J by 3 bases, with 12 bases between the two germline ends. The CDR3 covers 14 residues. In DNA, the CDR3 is TGTGCCAGCAGTGGGCTACAGGGCGACACTGAAGCTTTCTTT. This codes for CASSGLQGDTEAFF.

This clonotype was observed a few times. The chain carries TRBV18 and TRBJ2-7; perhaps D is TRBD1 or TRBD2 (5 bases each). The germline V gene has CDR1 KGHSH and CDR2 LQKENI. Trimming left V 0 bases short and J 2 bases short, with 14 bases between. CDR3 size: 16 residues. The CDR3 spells CASSPPRWGNAYEQYF. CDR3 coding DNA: TGTGCCAGCTCACCACCTCGTTGGGGGAATGCCTACGAGCAGTACTTC.

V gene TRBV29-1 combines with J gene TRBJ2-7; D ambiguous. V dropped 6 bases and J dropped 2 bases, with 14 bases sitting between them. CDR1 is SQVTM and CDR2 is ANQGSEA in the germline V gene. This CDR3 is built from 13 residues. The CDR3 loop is CSVHSGQTYEQYF. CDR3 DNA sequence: TGCAGCGTACATTCCGGGCAAACCTACGAGCAGTACTTC.

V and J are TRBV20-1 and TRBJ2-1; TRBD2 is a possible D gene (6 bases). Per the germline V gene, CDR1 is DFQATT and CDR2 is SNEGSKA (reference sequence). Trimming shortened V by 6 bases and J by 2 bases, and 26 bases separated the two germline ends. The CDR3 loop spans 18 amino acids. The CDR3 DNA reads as TGCAGTGCAAGACGGGTGGCGGGAAGTCGTATTGCCTACAATGAGCAGTTCTTC. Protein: CSARRVAGSRIAYNEQFF.

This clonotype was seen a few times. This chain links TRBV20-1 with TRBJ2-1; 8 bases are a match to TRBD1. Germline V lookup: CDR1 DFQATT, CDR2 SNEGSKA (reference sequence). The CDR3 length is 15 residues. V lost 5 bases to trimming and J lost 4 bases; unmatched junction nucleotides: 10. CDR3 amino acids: CSAFPDRDRYNEQFF. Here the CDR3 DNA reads TGCAGTGCTTTTCCGGACAGGGATAGATACAATGAGCAGTTCTTC.

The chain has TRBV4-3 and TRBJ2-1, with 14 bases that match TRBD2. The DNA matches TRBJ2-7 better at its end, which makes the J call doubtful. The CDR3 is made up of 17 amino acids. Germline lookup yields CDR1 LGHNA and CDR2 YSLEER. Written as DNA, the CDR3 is TGCGCCAGCAGCCAACTCCTGACTAGCGGGAGGGCCGGTGAGCAGTACTTC. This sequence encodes CASSQLLTSGRAGEQYF.

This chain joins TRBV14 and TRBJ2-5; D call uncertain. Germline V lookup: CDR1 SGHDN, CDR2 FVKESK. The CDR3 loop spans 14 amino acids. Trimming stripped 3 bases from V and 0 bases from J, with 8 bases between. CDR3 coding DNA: TGTGCCAGCAGCCAGACGGTGTACCAAGAGACCCAGTACTTC. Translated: CASSQTVYQETQYF.

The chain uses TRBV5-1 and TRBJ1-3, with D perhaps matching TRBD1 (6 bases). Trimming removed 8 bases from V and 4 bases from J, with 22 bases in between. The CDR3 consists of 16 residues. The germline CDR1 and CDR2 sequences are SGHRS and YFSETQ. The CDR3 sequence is CASSLSGGPEGNTIYF. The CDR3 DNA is TGCGCCAGTTCGCTATCCGGGGGGCCTGAAGGAAACACCATATATTTT.

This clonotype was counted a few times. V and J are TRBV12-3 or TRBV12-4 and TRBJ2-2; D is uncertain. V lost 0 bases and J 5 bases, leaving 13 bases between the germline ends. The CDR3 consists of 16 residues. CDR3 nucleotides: TGTGCCAGCAGTTTAGCGCTAAGGCTGGGGACCGGGGAGCTGTTTTTT. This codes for CASSLALRLGTGELFF.

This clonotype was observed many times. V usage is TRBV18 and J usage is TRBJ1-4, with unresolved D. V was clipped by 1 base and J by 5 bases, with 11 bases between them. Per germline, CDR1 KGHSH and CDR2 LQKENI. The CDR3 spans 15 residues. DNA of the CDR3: TGTGCCAGCTCACCACGTGAGGGCCTAAATGAAAAACTGTTTTTT. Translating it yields CASSPREGLNEKLFF.

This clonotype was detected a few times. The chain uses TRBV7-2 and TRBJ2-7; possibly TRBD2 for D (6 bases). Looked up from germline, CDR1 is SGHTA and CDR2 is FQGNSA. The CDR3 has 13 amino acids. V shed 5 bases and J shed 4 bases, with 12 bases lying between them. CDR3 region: CASSTNGGYEQYV. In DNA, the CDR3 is TGTGCCAGCAGCACAAACGGGGGATACGAGCAGTACGTC.

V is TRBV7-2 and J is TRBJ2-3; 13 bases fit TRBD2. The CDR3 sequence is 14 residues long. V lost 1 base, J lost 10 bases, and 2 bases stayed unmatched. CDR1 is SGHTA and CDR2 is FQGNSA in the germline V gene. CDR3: CASSLGTSGSPQYF. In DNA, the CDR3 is TGTGCCAGCAGCTTAGGGACTAGCGGGAGTCCGCAGTATTTT.

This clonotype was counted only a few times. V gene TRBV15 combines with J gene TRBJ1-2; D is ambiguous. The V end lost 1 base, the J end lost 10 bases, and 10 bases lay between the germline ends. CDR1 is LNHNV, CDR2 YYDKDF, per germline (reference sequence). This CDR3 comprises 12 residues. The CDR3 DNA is TGTGCCACCAGCAGAGGAAAGCCCCACTACACCTTC. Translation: CATSRGKPHYTF.

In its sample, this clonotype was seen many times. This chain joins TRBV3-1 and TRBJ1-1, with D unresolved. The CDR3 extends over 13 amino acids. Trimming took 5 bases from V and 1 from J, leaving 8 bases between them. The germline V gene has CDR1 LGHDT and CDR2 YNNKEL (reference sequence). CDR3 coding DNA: TGTGCCAGCAGCTCGACTGGGAACACTGAAGCTTTCTTT. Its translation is CASSSTGNTEAFF.

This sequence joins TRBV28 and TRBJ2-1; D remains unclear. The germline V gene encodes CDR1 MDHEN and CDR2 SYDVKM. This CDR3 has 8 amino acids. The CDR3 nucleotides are TGTGCGTCTGGGGAGCAGTTCTTC. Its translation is CASGEQFF.

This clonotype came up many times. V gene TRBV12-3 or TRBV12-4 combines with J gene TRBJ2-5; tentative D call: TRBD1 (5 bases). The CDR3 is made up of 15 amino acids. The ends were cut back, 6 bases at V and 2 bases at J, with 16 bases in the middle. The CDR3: CASSLVPGKQETQYF. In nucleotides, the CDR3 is TGTGCCAGCAGCCTGGTCCCAGGGAAACAAGAGACCCAGTACTTC.

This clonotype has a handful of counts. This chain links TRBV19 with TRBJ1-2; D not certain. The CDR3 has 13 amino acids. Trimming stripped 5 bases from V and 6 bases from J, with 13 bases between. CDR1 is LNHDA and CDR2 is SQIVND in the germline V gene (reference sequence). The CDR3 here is CASSVGPNDGYTF. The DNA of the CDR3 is TGTGCCAGTAGTGTGGGCCCTAATGATGGCTACACCTTC.

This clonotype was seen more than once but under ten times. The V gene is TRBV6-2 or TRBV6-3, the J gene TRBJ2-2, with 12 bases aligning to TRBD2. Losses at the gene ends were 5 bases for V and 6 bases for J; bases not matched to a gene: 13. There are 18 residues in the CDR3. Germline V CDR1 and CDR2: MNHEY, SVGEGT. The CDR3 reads CASSLPGLAGRYAGELFF. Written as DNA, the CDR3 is TGTGCCAGCAGTCTCCCAGGACTAGCGGGAAGGTACGCCGGGGAGCTGTTTTTT.